This T cell receptor beta chain was identified during a study of patients and donors after allogeneic stem cell transplantation. Using its own MiXCR run on the RT-PCR reads, TCRdb lists one record per CDR3 protein. The sample has about 87,000 distinct CDR3 sequences; around 5% are singletons. This clonotype was counted at least ten times. The CDR3 runs 18 residues. V trimming: 0 bases; J trimming: 0 bases; junction bases outside the gene matches: 3. The sequencing sample was made of blood, either unsorted or a sorted T cell fraction (not recorded which). This clonotype was sampled from a human donor who was either an allogeneic HSCT recipient or a stem cell or donor lymphocyte infusion donor (not recorded which). It is not recorded whose cells these are; they may come from a transplant donor. V gene TRBV23-1 combines with J gene TRBJ2-6; 9 bases are a match to TRBD2. TRBV23-1 is an ORF for which the function is uncertain. CDR3 sequence (DNA): TGCGCCAGCAGTCAATCGAAGCGGGAGGTCTCTGGGGCCAACGTCCTGACTTTC. The encoded protein is CASSQSKREVSGANVLTF.